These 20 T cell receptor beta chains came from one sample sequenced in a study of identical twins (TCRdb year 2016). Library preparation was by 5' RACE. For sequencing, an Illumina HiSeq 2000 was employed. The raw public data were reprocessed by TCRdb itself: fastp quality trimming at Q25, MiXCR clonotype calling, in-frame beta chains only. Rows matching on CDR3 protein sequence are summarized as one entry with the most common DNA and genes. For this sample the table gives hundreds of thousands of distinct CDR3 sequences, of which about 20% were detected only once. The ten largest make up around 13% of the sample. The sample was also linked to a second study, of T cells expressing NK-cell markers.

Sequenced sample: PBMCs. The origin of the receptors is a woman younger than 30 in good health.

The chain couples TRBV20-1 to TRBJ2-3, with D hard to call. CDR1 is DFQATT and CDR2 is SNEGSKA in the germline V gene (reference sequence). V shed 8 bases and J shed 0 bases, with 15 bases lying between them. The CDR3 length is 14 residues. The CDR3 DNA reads TGCAGTTTCATTCCCGGAGCGAGCACAGATACGCAGTATTTT. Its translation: CSFIPGASTDTQYF.

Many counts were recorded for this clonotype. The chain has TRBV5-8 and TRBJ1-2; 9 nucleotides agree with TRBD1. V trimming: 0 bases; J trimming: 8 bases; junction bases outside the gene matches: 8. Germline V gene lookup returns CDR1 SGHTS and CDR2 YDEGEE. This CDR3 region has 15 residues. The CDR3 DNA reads TGTGCCAGCAGCTTGGCCGGACAGGGGCCTTGGGGCTACACCTTC. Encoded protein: CASSLAGQGPWGYTF.

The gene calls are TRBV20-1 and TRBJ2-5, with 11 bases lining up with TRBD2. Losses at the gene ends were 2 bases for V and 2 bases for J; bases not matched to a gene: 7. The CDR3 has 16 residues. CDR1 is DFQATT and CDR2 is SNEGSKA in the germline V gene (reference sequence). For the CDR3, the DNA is TGCAGTGCTAGACCAAGTCGACTAGCGGGGCAAGAGACCCAGTACTTC. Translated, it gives CSARPSRLAGQETQYF.

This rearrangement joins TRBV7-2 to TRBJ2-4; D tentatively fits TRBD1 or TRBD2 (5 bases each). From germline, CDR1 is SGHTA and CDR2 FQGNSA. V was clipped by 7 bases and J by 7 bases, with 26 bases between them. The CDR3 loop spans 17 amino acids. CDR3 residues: CASTRGNRDDGRNIQYF. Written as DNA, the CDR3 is TGTGCCAGCACCCGTGGAAACCGGGACGACGGACGGAACATTCAGTACTTC.

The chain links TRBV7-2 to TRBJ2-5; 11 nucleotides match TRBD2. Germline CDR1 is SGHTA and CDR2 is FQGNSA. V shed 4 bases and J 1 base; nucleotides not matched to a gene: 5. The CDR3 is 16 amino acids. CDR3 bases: TGTGCCAGCAGCTCCCTAGCGGGAGGTATCCAAGAGACCCAGTACTTC. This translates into CASSSLAGGIQETQYF.

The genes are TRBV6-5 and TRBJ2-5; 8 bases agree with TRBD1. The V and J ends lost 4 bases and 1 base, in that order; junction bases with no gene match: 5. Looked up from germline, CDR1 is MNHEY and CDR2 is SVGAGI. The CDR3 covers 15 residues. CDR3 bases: TGTGCCAGCAGTTCCAGGGACAGGCTCCAAGAGACCCAGTACTTC. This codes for CASSSRDRLQETQYF.

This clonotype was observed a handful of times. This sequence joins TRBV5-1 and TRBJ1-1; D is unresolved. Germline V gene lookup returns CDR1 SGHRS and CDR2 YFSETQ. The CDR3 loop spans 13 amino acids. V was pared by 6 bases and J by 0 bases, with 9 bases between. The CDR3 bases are TGCGCCAGCACCCGAGCCATGAACACTGAAGCTTTCTTT. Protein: CASTRAMNTEAFF.

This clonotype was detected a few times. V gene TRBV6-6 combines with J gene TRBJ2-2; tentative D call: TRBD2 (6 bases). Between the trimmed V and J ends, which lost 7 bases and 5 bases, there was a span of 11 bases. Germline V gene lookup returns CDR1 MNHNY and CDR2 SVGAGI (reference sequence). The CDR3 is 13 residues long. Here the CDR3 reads CASTREDTGELFF. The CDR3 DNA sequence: TGTGCCAGCACCAGGGAGGATACCGGGGAGCTGTTTTTT.

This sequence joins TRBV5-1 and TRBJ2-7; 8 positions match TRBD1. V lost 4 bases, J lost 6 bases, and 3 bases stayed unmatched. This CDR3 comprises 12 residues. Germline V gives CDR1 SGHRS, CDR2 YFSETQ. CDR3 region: CASSPTGAEQYF. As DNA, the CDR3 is TGCGCCAGCAGCCCGACAGGGGCCGAGCAGTACTTC.

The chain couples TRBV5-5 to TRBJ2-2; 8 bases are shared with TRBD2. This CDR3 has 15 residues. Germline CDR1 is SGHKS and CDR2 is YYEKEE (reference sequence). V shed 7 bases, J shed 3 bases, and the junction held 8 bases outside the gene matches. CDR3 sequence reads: CASRLRGADTGELFF. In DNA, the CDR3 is TGTGCCAGCCGCCTGCGGGGGGCAGACACCGGGGAGCTGTTTTTT.

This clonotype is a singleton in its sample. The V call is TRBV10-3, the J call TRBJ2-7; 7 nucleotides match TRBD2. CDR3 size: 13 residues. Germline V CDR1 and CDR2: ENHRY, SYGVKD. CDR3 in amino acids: CAHSGAGEGEQYF. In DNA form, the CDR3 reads TGTGCGCATTCAGGTGCGGGAGAGGGCGAGCAGTACTTC.

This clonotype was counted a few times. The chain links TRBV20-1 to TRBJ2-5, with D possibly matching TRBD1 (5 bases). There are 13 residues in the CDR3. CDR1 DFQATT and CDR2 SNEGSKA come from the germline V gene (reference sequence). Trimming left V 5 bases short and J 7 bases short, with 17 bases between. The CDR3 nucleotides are TGCAGTGCTGCCCCTAGGGGCGTGAGGACCCAGTACTTC. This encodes CSAAPRGVRTQYF.

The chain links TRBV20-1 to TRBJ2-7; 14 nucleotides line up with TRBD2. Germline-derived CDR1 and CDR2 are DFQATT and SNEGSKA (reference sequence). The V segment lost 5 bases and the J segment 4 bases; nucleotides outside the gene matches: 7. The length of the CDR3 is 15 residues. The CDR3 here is CSAPGLAGGTYEQYF. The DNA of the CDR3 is TGCAGTGCTCCAGGACTAGCGGGAGGTACATACGAGCAGTACTTC.

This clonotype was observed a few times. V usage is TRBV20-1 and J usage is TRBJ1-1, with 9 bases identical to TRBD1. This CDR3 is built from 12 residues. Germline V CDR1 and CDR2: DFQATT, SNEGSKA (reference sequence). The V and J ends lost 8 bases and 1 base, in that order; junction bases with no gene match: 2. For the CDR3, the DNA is TGCAGTCCGACAGGGGGGAACACTGAAGCTTTCTTT. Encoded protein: CSPTGGNTEAFF.

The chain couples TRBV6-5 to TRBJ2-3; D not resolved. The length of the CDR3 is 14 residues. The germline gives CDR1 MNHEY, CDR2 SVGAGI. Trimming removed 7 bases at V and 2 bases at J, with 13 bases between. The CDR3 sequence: CASTFAANTDTQYF. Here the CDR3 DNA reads TGTGCCAGCACTTTCGCCGCGAACACAGATACGCAGTATTTT.

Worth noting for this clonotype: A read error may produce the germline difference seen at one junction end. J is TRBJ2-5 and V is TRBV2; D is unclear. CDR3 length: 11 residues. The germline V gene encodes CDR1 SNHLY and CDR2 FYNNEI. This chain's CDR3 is CASRWTPYRHF. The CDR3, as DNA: TGTGCCAGCAGATGGACCCCATATCGCCACTTC.

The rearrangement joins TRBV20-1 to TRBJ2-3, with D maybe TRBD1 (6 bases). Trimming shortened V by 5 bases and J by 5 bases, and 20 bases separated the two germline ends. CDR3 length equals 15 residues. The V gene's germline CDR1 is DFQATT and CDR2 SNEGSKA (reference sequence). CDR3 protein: CSAVGRTEKKDTQYF. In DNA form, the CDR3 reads TGCAGTGCTGTAGGGCGGACAGAAAAGAAAGATACGCAGTATTTT.

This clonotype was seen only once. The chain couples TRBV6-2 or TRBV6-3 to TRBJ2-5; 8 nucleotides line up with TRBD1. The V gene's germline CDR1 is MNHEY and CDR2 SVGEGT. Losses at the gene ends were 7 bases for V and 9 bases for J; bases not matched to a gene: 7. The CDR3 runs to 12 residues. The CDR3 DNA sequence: TGTGCCAGCACGGACAGGGTAGGGGCCCAGTACTTC. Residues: CASTDRVGAQYF.

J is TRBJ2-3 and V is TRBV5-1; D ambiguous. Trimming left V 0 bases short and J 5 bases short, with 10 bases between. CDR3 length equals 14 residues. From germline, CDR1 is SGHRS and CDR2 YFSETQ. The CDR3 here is CASSLEVVGDTQYF. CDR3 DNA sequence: TGCGCCAGCAGCTTGGAGGTAGTAGGAGATACGCAGTATTTT.

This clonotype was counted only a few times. DNA of the CDR3: TGCGCCAGCAGTGAGGGAGACGGTCCTCTGCAGTATTTT. It encodes CASSEGDGPLQYF. This rearrangement joins TRBV10-1 to TRBJ2-3; D not resolved. V was trimmed by 2 bases and J by 11 bases, leaving 14 bases between them. The CDR3 totals 13 residues. CDR1 is WNHNN, CDR2 SYGVQD, per germline (reference sequence).